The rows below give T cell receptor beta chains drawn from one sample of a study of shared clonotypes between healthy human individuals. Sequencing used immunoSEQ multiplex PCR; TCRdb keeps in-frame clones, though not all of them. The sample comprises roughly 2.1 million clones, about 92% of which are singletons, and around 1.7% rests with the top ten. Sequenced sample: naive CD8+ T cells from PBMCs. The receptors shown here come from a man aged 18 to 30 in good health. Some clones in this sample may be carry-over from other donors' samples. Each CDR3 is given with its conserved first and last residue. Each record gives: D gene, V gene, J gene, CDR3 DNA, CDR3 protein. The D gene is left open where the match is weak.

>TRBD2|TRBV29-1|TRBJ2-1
TGCAGCTCCCTCAGGGAAGCGGGAGGGCCAGATGAGCAGTTCTTC
CSSLREAGGPDEQFF
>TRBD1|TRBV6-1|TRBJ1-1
TGTGCCAGCAGTCTATGGACAGGGTTGAACACTGAAGCTTTCTTT
CASSLWTGLNTEAFF
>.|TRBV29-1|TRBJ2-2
TGCACCTCCATGGCGTCGAACACCGGGGAGCTGTTTTTT
CTSMASNTGELFF
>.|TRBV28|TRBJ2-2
TGTGCCAGCAGTCGCCCATCTTTGGGGGCAAACACCGGGGAGCTGTTTTTT
CASSRPSLGANTGELFF
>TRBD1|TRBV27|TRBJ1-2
TGTGCCAGCAGTTTAAGGGGACAGGTCTATGGCTACACCTTC
CASSLRGQVYGYTF
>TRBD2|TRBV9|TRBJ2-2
TGTGCCAGCAGCGTTAGGCGGCTAGCGGGAGCCGGGGAGCTGTTTTTT
CASSVRRLAGAGELFF
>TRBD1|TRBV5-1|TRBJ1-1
TGCGCCAGCAGCTTGGTAACAGGGGGGAACACTGAAGCTTTCTTT
CASSLVTGGNTEAFF
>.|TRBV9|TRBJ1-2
TGTGCCAGCAGCGTAGCGGCAGGAATAGACTATGGCTACACCTTC
CASSVAAGIDYGYTF
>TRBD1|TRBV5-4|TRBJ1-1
TGTGCCAGCAGCCCGGACAGGACCACTGAAGCTTTCTTT
CASSPDRTTEAFF
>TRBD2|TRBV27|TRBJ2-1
TGTGCCAGCAGTTTATTGTCTAGCGGGAGTAGTAATGAGCAGTTCTTC
CASSLLSSGSSNEQFF
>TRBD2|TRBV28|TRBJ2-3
TGTGCCAGCAGTTTAAGCGGGAGGGCCGTAGATACGCAGTATTTT
CASSLSGRAVDTQYF
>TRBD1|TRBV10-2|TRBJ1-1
TGCGCCAGCACCGGACAGGGGGGGAACACTGAAGCTTTCTTT
CASTGQGGNTEAFF
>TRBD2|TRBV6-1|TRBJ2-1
TGTGCCAGCAGTGACGCCGTCGCGGGAGTCTCCTACAATGAGCAGTTCTTC
CASSDAVAGVSYNEQFF
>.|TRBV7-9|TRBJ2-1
TGTGCCAGCAGCTCAATTAGTGAGCAGTTCTTC
CASSSISEQFF
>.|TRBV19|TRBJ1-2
TGTGCCAGTAGTACACAACCCCGGGACAAGTTTCCGGCGGACTATGGCTACACCTTC
CASSTQPRDKFPADYGYTF
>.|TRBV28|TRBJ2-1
TGTGCCAGCAGTTTATCCGGCGGCCTGGGTGAGCAGTTCTTC
CASSLSGGLGEQFF
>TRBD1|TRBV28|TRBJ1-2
TGTGCCAGCAGCCAACCCTTCCACTCGGGACAGACGGTAAGCCTATATGGCTACACCTTC
CASSQPFHSGQTVSLYGYTF
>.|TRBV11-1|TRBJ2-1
TGTGCCAGCAGCTTACCGATACTTTGGGGTGAGCAGTTCTTC
CASSLPILWGEQFF
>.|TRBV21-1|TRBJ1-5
TGTGCCAGCAGCTTACGTCAGCCCCAGCATTTT
CASSLRQPQHF
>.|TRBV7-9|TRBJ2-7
TGTGCCAGCAGCTCCGAAGGGACAAGCTCCTACGAGCAGTACTTC
CASSSEGTSSYEQYF